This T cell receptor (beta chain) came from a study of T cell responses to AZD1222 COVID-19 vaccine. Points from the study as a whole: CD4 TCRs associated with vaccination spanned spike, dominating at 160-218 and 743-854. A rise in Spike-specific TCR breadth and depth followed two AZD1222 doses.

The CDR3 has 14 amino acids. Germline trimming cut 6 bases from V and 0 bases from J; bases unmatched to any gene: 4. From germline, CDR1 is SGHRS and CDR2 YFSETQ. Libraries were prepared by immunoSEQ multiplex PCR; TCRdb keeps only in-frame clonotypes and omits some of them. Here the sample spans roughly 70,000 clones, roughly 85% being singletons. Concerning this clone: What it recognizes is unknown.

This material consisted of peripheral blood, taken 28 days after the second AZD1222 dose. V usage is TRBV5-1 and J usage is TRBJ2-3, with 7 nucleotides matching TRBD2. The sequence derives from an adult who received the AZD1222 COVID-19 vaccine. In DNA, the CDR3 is TGCGCCAGCAATCCTAGCGGAAGCACAGATACGCAGTATTTT. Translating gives CASNPSGSTDTQYF.